This T cell receptor beta chain was found in a study of cytomegalovirus exposure and HLA in healthy donors. Study conclusions and caveats: In a later analysis, CMV-associated beta chains were mostly HLA-associated, it appeared. In an earlier analysis, about 87% or about 30%: the productive usage of most TCR beta V segments. Analysis performed later found 16,000 or so TCR beta sequences associated with HLA alleles at 0.05 false discovery rate.

As concerns this clone: Its antigen remains unidentified.

The PCR made use of 60 Vbeta and 13 Jbeta primers. Measured with immunoSEQ multiplex PCR; TCRdb has only the in-frame clones, and not every one. Of 90,000 to 110,000 clones in the sample, 83% are singletons; the top ten hold 5.5% to 7%. The junction had 8 bases not matched to a gene; V was cut back by 6 bases and J by 4 bases. Per the germline V gene, CDR1 is MNHEY and CDR2 is SMNVEV (reference sequence). The CDR3 has 16 residues. The TCR sequence derives from a man between 18 and 35 years old in good health and CMV-seronegative. Specimen: PBMCs. The chain joins TRBV27 to TRBJ2-6; TRBD1 matches at 8 bases. The CDR3 loop is CASSATGVSGANVLTF. In DNA, the CDR3 is TGTGCCAGCAGCGCGACAGGGGTGTCCGGGGCCAACGTCCTGACTTTC.